What follows are 32 T cell receptor beta chains derived from one specimen sequenced in a study of cytomegalovirus exposure and HLA in healthy donors. PCR amplification relied on 60 Vbeta primers (plus 13 Jbeta primers). The table came from immunoSEQ multiplex PCR; TCRdb's copy has only in-frame clones and leaves some out. The data contain about 170,000 clones, about four fifths of them singletons. Sample: PBMCs. These receptors were taken from a girl under 18 in good health and CMV-seropositive.

This clone has just a few counts. The J gene is TRBJ2-7, the V gene TRBV6-5; a possible D gene is TRBD2 (6 bases). In germline, CDR1 is MNHEY, CDR2 SVGAGI. This CDR3 region has 13 residues. Trimming took 6 bases from V and 2 from J, leaving 11 bases between them. The CDR3 loop reads CASRVGGAYEQYF. The CDR3, as DNA: TGTGCCAGCAGAGTGGGAGGCGCCTACGAGCAGTACTTC.

This clone was counted a single time. The chain has TRBV5-4 and TRBJ1-2, with 10 bases fitting TRBD1. V lost 0 bases to trimming and J lost 1 base; unmatched junction nucleotides: 3. The CDR3 runs to 16 residues. Germline V lookup: CDR1 SGHNT, CDR2 YYREEE (reference sequence). The CDR3: CASSLGGTGVNYGYTF. The CDR3 DNA follows: TGTGCCAGCAGCTTGGGCGGGACAGGGGTTAACTATGGCTACACCTTC.

V is TRBV15 and J is TRBJ1-1; D perhaps matches TRBD1 (5 bases). V lost 0 bases to trimming and J lost 2 bases, with 10 bases between them. The CDR3 spans 15 residues. CDR1 and CDR2 (germline): LNHNV, YYDKDF (reference sequence). The CDR3 DNA sequence: TGTGCCACCAGCAGAGATCCAGGGTTTAACACTGAAGCTTTCTTT. Its protein product is CATSRDPGFNTEAFF.

The CDR3, as DNA: TGTGCCAGCAGCTTGGGCGGGAGGCACACAGATACGCAGTATTTT. Amino acids: CASSLGGRHTDTQYF. The V call is TRBV5-4, the J call TRBJ2-3; 8 nucleotides agree with TRBD2. V was pared by 0 bases and J by 2 bases, with 2 bases of the junction left unmatched. Germline V gives CDR1 SGHNT, CDR2 YYREEE (reference sequence). The CDR3 extends over 15 amino acids.

The sample holds a few counts of this clone. The chain couples TRBV18 to TRBJ2-5; possibly TRBD1 for D (7 bases). V was shortened by 6 bases and J by 2 bases, with 13 bases between the two germline ends. The CDR3 length is 14 residues. Per germline, CDR1 KGHSH and CDR2 LQKENI. CDR3 DNA sequence: TGTGCCAGCTCGGCGACAGGGACTCAAGAGACCCAGTACTTC. Protein product: CASSATGTQETQYF.

The rearrangement uses TRBV7-8 and TRBJ2-1, with TRBD2 matching over 8 bases. V shed 5 bases and J 1 base; nucleotides not matched to a gene: 7. CDR3 length: 16 amino acids. Germline V CDR1 and CDR2: SGHVS, FQNEAQ. CDR3 protein: CASSPPGGVSYNEQFF. In DNA form, the CDR3 reads TGTGCCAGCAGCCCCCCCGGGGGGGTTTCCTACAATGAGCAGTTCTTC.

The rearrangement uses TRBV28 and TRBJ2-7; 9 positions agree with TRBD2. Germline V gene data show CDR1 as MDHEN and CDR2 as SYDVKM. V lost 5 bases to trimming and J lost 6 bases; unmatched junction nucleotides: 8. The CDR3 length is 14 residues. The CDR3 bases are TGTGCCAGCAGTCTAAGGGGCGGGAGGGGCGAGCAGTACTTC. Translating it yields CASSLRGGRGEQYF. Using reference TRBV28 and TRBJ2-7 for the parts outside the CDR3, the full variable domain is DVKVTQSSRYLVKRTGEKVFLECVQDMDHENMFWYRQDPGLGLRLIYFSYDVKMKEKGDIPEGYSVSREKKERFSLILESASTNQTSMYLCASSLRGGRGEQYFGPGTRLTVT.

This sequence joins TRBV5-6 and TRBJ2-1; D might be TRBD2 (5 bases). This CDR3 contains 15 residues. Trimming cost V 3 bases and J 0 bases, with 10 bases left between them. The V gene's germline CDR1 is SGHDT and CDR2 YYEEEE. CDR3 DNA: TGTGCCAGCAGCTGGGCGAGCGGCTCCTACAATGAGCAGTTCTTC. As protein: CASSWASGSYNEQFF.

This clone was detected once. The rearrangement links TRBV20-1 to TRBJ2-7, with D maybe TRBD1 (6 bases). From germline, CDR1 is DFQATT and CDR2 SNEGSKA (reference sequence). The CDR3 consists of 11 residues. Deletions cut 0 bases from V and 11 bases from J, with 11 bases between. The CDR3 protein is CSAREGQEEYF. The DNA for the CDR3 is TGCAGTGCTAGAGAGGGACAAGAGGAGTACTTC.

The genes are TRBV2 and TRBJ2-1, with 9 positions matching TRBD2. The V segment lost 5 bases and the J segment 2 bases; nucleotides outside the gene matches: 1. The CDR3 extends over 14 amino acids. Germline V CDR1 and CDR2: SNHLY, FYNNEI. The CDR3: CASSPSGTYNEQFF. The CDR3 DNA follows: TGTGCCAGCAGTCCTAGCGGGACCTACAATGAGCAGTTCTTC. The full variable domain, completed using reference TRBV2 and TRBJ2-1, is EPEVTQTPSHQVTQMGQEVILRCVPISNHLYFYWYRQILGQKVEFLVSFYNNEISEKSEIFDDQFSVERPDGSNFTLKIRSTKLEDSAMYFCASSPSGTYNEQFFGPGTRLTVL.

This chain connects TRBV7-8 to TRBJ1-5; TRBD1 matches at 7 bases. J lost 1 base, V lost 5 bases, and 20 bases had no gene match. The CDR3 totals 20 residues. In germline, CDR1 is SGHVS, CDR2 FQNEAQ. CDR3 DNA: TGTGCCAGCAGCGCAGCTATTAACAGGGGTGGTCCAGTCAGCAATCAGCCCCAGCATTTT. Translation: CASSAAINRGGPVSNQPQHF.

As concerns this clone: The junction differs from germline at one of its ends, possibly a read error. The gene calls are TRBV5-8 and TRBJ2-7; D is possibly TRBD2 (5 bases). Germline V lookup: CDR1 SGHTS, CDR2 YDEGEE. There are 8 residues in the CDR3. CDR3 region: CASIVGSF. In DNA, the CDR3 is TGTGCCAGCATCGTAGGGAGTTTC.

This chain connects TRBV27 to TRBJ2-7, with D possibly matching TRBD1 (6 bases). Germline lookup yields CDR1 MNHEY and CDR2 SMNVEV (reference sequence). CDR3 size: 15 residues. V dropped 3 bases and J dropped 2 bases, with 14 bases sitting between them. For the CDR3, the DNA is TGTGCCAGCAGTTTTCACAGGGATATTCCCTACGAGCAGTACTTC. This codes for CASSFHRDIPYEQYF.

The chain has TRBV5-6 and TRBJ2-5; 11 nucleotides line up with TRBD1. The CDR3 has 17 amino acids. Trimming removed 4 bases from V and 5 bases from J; junction bases left unmatched: 13. The germline V gene has CDR1 SGHDT and CDR2 YYEEEE. CDR3 nucleotides: TGTGCCAGCAGCCAATTCGGACAGGGGGCTTTCTGGGAGACCCAGTACTTC. Protein: CASSQFGQGAFWETQYF.

The chain employs TRBV19 and TRBJ2-5, with D perhaps TRBD1 (6 bases). The germline gives CDR1 LNHDA, CDR2 SQIVND (reference sequence). Trimming cost V 4 bases and J 3 bases, with 18 bases left between them. The CDR3 covers 16 residues. CDR3 region: CASSRVYYRVEETQYF. DNA of the CDR3: TGTGCCAGTAGTAGGGTGTATTACAGGGTGGAAGAGACCCAGTACTTC. The variable domain in full, completed from reference TRBV19 and TRBJ2-5, reads DGGITQSPKYLFRKEGQNVTLSCEQNLNHDAMYWYRQDPGQGLRLIYYSQIVNDFQKGDIAEGYSVSREKKESFPLTVTSAQKNPTAFYLCASSRVYYRVEETQYFGPGTRLLVL.

This clone was picked up a small number of times. The genes are TRBV5-1 and TRBJ2-2, with D maybe TRBD2 (7 bases). Trimming took 1 base from V and 4 from J, leaving 20 bases between them. Germline V CDR1 and CDR2: SGHRS, YFSETQ. The CDR3 runs to 18 residues. The CDR3 sequence is CASSLRSGASGATGELFF. The CDR3 DNA reads as TGCGCCAGCAGCTTGAGGTCGGGGGCCAGCGGGGCCACCGGGGAGCTGTTTTTT. The full variable domain, in which reference TRBV5-1 and TRBJ2-2 provide the parts outside the CDR3, is KAGVTQTPRYLIKTRGQQVTLSCSPISGHRSVSWYQQTPGQGLQFLFEYFSETQRNKGNFPGRFSGRQFSNSRSEMNVSTLELGDSALYLCASSLRSGASGATGELFFGEGSRLTVL.

This clone has more than one count but fewer than ten. The rearrangement links TRBV6-6 to TRBJ2-7; 9 positions match TRBD1. Per the germline V gene, CDR1 is MNHNY and CDR2 is SVGAGI (reference sequence). The CDR3 length is 13 residues. After removal of 6 bases from V and 6 bases from J, the junction contained 6 bases not matched to a gene. CDR3 amino acids: CASRRDRVGEQYF. The CDR3 bases are TGTGCCAGCAGACGGGACAGGGTGGGCGAGCAGTACTTC.

The J gene is TRBJ1-2, the V gene TRBV6-6, with 8 bases lining up with TRBD1. This CDR3 region has 15 residues. The germline CDR1 and CDR2 sequences are MNHNY and SVGAGI (reference sequence). The V segment lost 2 bases and the J segment 5 bases; nucleotides outside the gene matches: 7. The CDR3 DNA is TGTGCCAGCAGTTACCCGGACAGGGCGGGGTATGGCTACACCTTC. Encoded protein: CASSYPDRAGYGYTF.

This chain uses TRBV27 with TRBJ2-1; no reliable D call. This CDR3 is 12 amino acids long. CDR1 MNHEY and CDR2 SMNVEV come from the germline V gene (reference sequence). Trimming left V 6 bases short and J 5 bases short, with 8 bases between. CDR3 in DNA: TGTGCCAGCAGCTACTCTGACAATGAGCAGTTCTTC. Translation gives CASSYSDNEQFF.

V is TRBV18 and J is TRBJ1-2; D may be TRBD1 (6 bases). Germline values: CDR1 KGHSH, CDR2 LQKENI. This CDR3 has 15 residues. The V end lost 6 bases, the J end lost 1 base, and 15 bases lay between the germline ends. The CDR3 here is CASSPTGLINYGYTF. The CDR3 coding sequence is TGTGCCAGCTCCCCGACAGGTCTAATTAACTATGGCTACACCTTC.

This clone was observed many times. The V call is TRBV2, the J call TRBJ2-5; TRBD2 aligns across 9 bases. Trimming cost V 4 bases and J 1 base; bases outside gene matches: 7. The CDR3 loop spans 16 amino acids. Germline assignment: CDR1 SNHLY and CDR2 FYNNEI. The CDR3 nucleotides are TGTGCCAGCAGTGGACTGGCGGGGGGGGCCCAAGAGACCCAGTACTTC. This gives the protein CASSGLAGGAQETQYF. Looking up the rest from reference TRBV2 and TRBJ2-5 gives the full variable domain: EPEVTQTPSHQVTQMGQEVILRCVPISNHLYFYWYRQILGQKVEFLVSFYNNEISEKSEIFDDQFSVERPDGSNFTLKIRSTKLEDSAMYFCASSGLAGGAQETQYFGPGTRLLVL.

The chain carries TRBV27 and TRBJ2-7; a weak D match, TRBD2 (6 bases). This CDR3 is built from 15 residues. The V gene lost 0 bases and the J gene lost 0 bases, with 9 bases spanning the gap. CDR1 and CDR2 from the germline V gene are MNHEY and SMNVEV (reference sequence). DNA for the CDR3: TGTGCCAGCAGTTTATCAGCGGGCGGCTCCTACGAGCAGTACTTC. Amino acids: CASSLSAGGSYEQYF.

CDR3 in amino acids: CASSDSGTANEQFF. In DNA, the CDR3 is TGTGCCAGCAGTGACTCCGGGACAGCCAATGAGCAGTTCTTC. V usage is TRBV6-4 and J usage is TRBJ2-1; 7 bases line up with TRBD1. Trimming removed 0 bases from V and 6 bases from J; junction bases left unmatched: 2. Germline CDR1 and CDR2: MRHNA and SNTAGT. The CDR3 spans 14 residues.

This clone was recorded a few times. This rearrangement joins TRBV18 to TRBJ2-3, with 9 bases aligning to TRBD2. The germline V gene encodes CDR1 KGHSH and CDR2 LQKENI. J lost 7 bases, V lost 3 bases, and 17 bases had no gene match. There are 18 residues in the CDR3. CDR3 in DNA: TGTGCCAGCTCACCGCCGACCGGGACTAGCAAAGAAGAAAATACGCAGTATTTT. This codes for CASSPPTGTSKEENTQYF. The full variable domain, completed using reference TRBV18 and TRBJ2-3, is NAGVMQNPRHLVRRRGQEARLRCSPMKGHSHVYWYRQLPEEGLKFMVYLQKENIIDESGMPKERFSAEFPKEGPSILRIQQVVRGDSAAYFCASSPPTGTSKEENTQYFGPGTRLTVL.

This clone was recorded a few times. The V call is TRBV7-2, the J call TRBJ2-7, with 12 positions matching TRBD1. V was pared by 1 base and J by 6 bases, with 4 bases of the junction left unmatched. The CDR3 is made up of 15 amino acids. CDR1 SGHTA and CDR2 FQGNSA come from the germline V gene. The CDR3 DNA follows: TGTGCCAGCAGCTTAGTTGGGACAGGGGGCGCCGAGCAGTACTTC. This translates into CASSLVGTGGAEQYF.

The chain is built from TRBV6-1 and TRBJ1-5; D possibly corresponds to TRBD1 (6 bases). V lost 7 bases and J lost 6, with 19 bases in between. Per the germline V gene, CDR1 is MNHNS and CDR2 is SASEGT. This CDR3 has 15 amino acids. In nucleotides, the CDR3 is TGTGCCAGCAACCCGCTGGGCAGGGGTGGTCAGCCCCAGCATTTT. Residues: CASNPLGRGGQPQHF.

This chain uses TRBV2 with TRBJ2-2, with TRBD1 matching over 9 bases. The germline V gene has CDR1 SNHLY and CDR2 FYNNEI. Trimming cost V 6 bases and J 4 bases; bases outside gene matches: 3. The CDR3 has 14 residues. This chain's CDR3 is CASRAGQGTGELFF. The CDR3 DNA sequence: TGTGCCAGCAGGGCGGGACAGGGCACCGGGGAGCTGTTTTTT.

The chain uses TRBV19 and TRBJ2-7; the D gene is possibly TRBD2 (5 bases). The V and J ends lost 9 bases and 2 bases respectively, with 23 bases between them. CDR1 is LNHDA and CDR2 is SQIVND in the germline V gene (reference sequence). The CDR3 runs to 16 residues. The CDR3 DNA reads as TGTGCCAGCAGACCTTATGCGGGCTCTCTAGCCTACGAGCAGTACTTC. It specifies CASRPYAGSLAYEQYF.

The chain carries TRBV5-1 and TRBJ2-6, with D possibly matching TRBD2 (7 bases). The CDR3 contains 17 residues. Trimming took off 0 bases at V and 4 bases at J, with 14 bases between the two ends. From germline, CDR1 is SGHRS and CDR2 YFSETQ. The CDR3 DNA reads TGCGCCAGCAGCTTGGAGGGGGGGCCGGCCGGGGCCAACGTCCTGACTTTC. The encoded protein is CASSLEGGPAGANVLTF.

The chain recombines TRBV7-2 with TRBJ1-1, with D possibly TRBD1 on 5 matching bases. Germline V CDR1 and CDR2: SGHTA, FQGNSA. The CDR3 consists of 13 residues. Trimming shortened V by 5 bases and J by 0 bases, and 7 bases separated the two germline ends. The CDR3 reads CASSADMNTEAFF. The CDR3 DNA follows: TGTGCCAGCAGCGCGGACATGAACACTGAAGCTTTCTTT.

V and J are TRBV28 and TRBJ2-2; 8 bases fit TRBD2. The CDR3 totals 14 residues. V lost 2 bases and J lost 6; bases outside the gene matches: 2. Per germline, CDR1 MDHEN and CDR2 SYDVKM. The CDR3 nucleotides read TGTGCCAGCAGTTTACCGGGGGGGCCCGGGGAGCTGTTTTTT. Protein product: CASSLPGGPGELFF.

V and J are TRBV2 and TRBJ1-6; possible D gene TRBD1, 6 bases. Germline V CDR1 and CDR2: SNHLY, FYNNEI. This CDR3 region has 14 residues. V dropped 2 bases and J dropped 7 bases, with 9 bases sitting between them. CDR3 region: CASSERDINSPLHF. CDR3 coding DNA: TGTGCCAGCAGTGAACGGGACATAAATTCACCCCTCCACTTT.